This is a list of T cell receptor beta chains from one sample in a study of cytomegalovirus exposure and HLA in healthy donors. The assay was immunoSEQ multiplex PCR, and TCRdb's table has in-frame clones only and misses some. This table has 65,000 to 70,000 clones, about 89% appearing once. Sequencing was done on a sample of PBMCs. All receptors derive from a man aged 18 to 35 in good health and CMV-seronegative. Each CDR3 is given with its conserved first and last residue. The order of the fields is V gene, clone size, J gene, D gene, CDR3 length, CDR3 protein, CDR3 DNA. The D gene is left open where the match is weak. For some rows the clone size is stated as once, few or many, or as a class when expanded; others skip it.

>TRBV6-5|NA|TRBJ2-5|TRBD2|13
CASSEAGGETQYF
TGTGCCAGCTCCGAGGCGGGAGGGGAGACCCAGTACTTC
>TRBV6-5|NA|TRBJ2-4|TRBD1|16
CASSYAGTGTKNIQYF
TGTGCCAGCAGTTACGCCGGGACAGGGACCAAAAACATTCAGTACTTC
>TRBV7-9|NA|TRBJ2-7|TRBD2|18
CASSSWGGSGSSSYEQYF
TGTGCCAGCAGCTCCTGGGGGGGGAGCGGGAGCAGCTCCTACGAGCAGTACTTC
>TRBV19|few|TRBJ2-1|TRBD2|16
CASSWGFGTSLDEQFF
TGTGCCAGTAGTTGGGGGTTTGGGACTAGTCTTGATGAGCAGTTCTTC
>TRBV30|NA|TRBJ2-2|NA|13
CAWCEGNTGELFF
TGTGCCTGGTGCGAGGGAAACACCGGGGAGCTGTTTTTT
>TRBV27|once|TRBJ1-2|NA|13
CASSQTENYGYTF
TGTGCCAGCAGTCAGACAGAGAACTATGGCTACACCTTC
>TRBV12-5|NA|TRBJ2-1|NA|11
CASGLGLEQFF
TGTGCTAGTGGTTTGGGACTGGAGCAGTTCTTC
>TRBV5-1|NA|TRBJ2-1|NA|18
CASTAAPGDSVTYNEQFF
TGCGCCAGCACGGCGGCCCCCGGGGACTCCGTTACCTACAATGAGCAGTTCTTC
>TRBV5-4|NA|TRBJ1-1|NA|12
CASSWGETEAFF
TGTGCCAGCAGCTGGGGCGAGACTGAAGCTTTCTTT
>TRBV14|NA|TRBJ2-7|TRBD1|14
CASSLGQGFSEQYF
TGTGCCAGCAGCCTGGGACAGGGGTTTAGCGAGCAGTACTTC
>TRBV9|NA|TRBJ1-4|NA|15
CASSVGHEADPKLFF
TGTGCCAGCAGCGTGGGACATGAGGCCGACCCAAAACTGTTTTTT
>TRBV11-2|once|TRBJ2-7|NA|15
CASSLDPGEFDEQYF
TGTGCCAGCAGCTTAGATCCGGGGGAGTTCGACGAGCAGTACTTC
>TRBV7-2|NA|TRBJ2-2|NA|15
CASSTWERSTGELFF
TGTGCCAGCAGCACCTGGGAGCGGTCCACCGGGGAGCTGTTTTTT
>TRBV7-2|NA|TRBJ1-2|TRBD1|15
CASSQGTGRNYGYTF
TGTGCCAGCAGCCAGGGGACAGGGAGAAACTATGGCTACACCTTC
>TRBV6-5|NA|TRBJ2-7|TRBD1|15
CASSYLPDRGREQYF
TGTGCCAGCAGTTACCTGCCGGACAGGGGTCGCGAGCAGTACTTC
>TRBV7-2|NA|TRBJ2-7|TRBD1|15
CASKVGGTGAHEQYF
TGTGCCAGCAAAGTAGGAGGGACAGGGGCCCACGAGCAGTACTTC
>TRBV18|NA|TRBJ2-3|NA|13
CASSPPGTDTQYF
TGTGCCAGCTCACCCCCGGGTACAGATACGCAGTATTTT
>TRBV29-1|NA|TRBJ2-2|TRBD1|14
CSATIGQGHGELFF
TGCAGCGCTACAATAGGACAGGGGCACGGGGAGCTGTTTTTT
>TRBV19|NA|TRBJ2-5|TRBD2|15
CASNQREDRMETQYF
TGTGCCAGTAATCAGCGGGAGGACCGGATGGAGACCCAGTACTTC
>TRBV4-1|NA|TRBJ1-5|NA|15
CASSPLSSGGQPQHF
TGCGCCAGCAGTCCCCTCTCATCCGGAGGGCAGCCCCAGCATTTT
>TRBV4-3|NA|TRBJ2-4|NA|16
CASSQEYSLAKNIQYF
TGCGCCAGCAGCCAAGAATACAGTCTAGCCAAAAACATTCAGTACTTC
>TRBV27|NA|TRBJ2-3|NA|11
CASRPSYTQYF
TGTGCCAGCAGGCCCAGTTATACGCAGTATTTT
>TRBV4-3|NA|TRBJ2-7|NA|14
CASSQAWGNYEQYF
TGCGCCAGCAGCCAAGCTTGGGGCAACTACGAGCAGTACTTC
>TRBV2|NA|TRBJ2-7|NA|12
CASSATEYEQYF
TGTGCCAGCAGTGCGACAGAATACGAGCAGTACTTC
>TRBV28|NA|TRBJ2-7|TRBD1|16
CASSLPRYMTGFEQYF
TGTGCCAGCAGCCTCCCTCGCTATATGACAGGGTTCGAGCAGTACTTC
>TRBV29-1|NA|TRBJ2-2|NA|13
CSVVARVSGELFF
TGCAGCGTCGTAGCGAGAGTTTCCGGGGAGCTGTTTTTT
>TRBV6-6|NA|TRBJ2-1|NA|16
CASSYPEGSSYNEQFF
TGTGCCAGCAGTTACCCCGAGGGAAGCTCCTACAATGAGCAGTTCTTC
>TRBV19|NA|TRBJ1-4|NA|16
CASSLNFGGSNEKLFF
TGTGCCAGTAGTCTCAACTTCGGTGGTTCCAATGAAAAACTGTTTTTT
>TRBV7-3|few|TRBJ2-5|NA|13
CASSFNTQETQYF
TGTGCCAGCAGCTTTAACACCCAAGAGACCCAGTACTTC
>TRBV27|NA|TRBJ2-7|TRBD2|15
CASSWAGGSGYEQYF
TGTGCCAGCAGTTGGGCCGGGGGGTCAGGCTACGAGCAGTACTTC
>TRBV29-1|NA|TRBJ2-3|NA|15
CSVEGPGGGGDTQYF
TGCAGCGTTGAAGGTCCCGGTGGAGGCGGGGATACGCAGTATTTT
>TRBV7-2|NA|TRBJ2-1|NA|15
CASSLEGLTYNEQFF
TGTGCCAGCAGCTTAGAGGGGCTAACCTACAATGAGCAGTTCTTC
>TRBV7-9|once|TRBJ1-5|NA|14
CASSSFDRNQPQHF
TGTGCCAGCAGCTCCTTTGACAGGAATCAGCCCCAGCATTTT
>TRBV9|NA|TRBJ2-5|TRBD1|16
CASSGGGTGAGETQYF
TGTGCCAGCAGCGGGGGGGGGACAGGGGCAGGAGAGACCCAGTACTTC
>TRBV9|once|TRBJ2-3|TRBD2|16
CASSPQAGSGSDTQYF
TGTGCCAGCAGCCCACAAGCGGGATCGGGGTCAGATACGCAGTATTTT
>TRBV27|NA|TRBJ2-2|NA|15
CASSPRPGDTGELFF
TGTGCCAGCAGCCCGAGACCGGGAGATACCGGGGAGCTGTTTTTT
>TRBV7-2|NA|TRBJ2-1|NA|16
CASSRSGTLGDNEQFF
TGTGCCAGCAGCCGCTCCGGGACTCTCGGGGACAATGAGCAGTTCTTC
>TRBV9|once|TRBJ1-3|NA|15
CASSVAESSGNTIYF
TGTGCCAGCAGCGTAGCTGAGAGCTCTGGAAACACCATATATTTT